What follows is one T cell receptor (beta chain) and its context. The target antigen is unknown. The source of the sample is a study of T cell responses to AZD1222 COVID-19 vaccine. General study points: Unmutated regions of variants are reportedly targeted by nearly half of spike-specific TCRs. None of the repertoires were sampled until the peak T cell response had passed. Rises in breadth and depth of Spike-specific TCRs came after two AZD1222 doses.

TCRdb's table, derived via immunoSEQ multiplex PCR, lists solely in-frame clones and lacks some. The table lists about 150,000 clones, approximately 90% of them singletons. The ends were cut back, 3 bases at V and 1 base at J, with 12 bases in the middle. The CDR3 runs 15 residues. CDR1 MGHRA and CDR2 YSYEKL come from the germline V gene. The material was peripheral blood, obtained 28 days after the second AZD1222 dose. This receptor was identified in an adult who received the AZD1222 COVID-19 vaccine. V and J are TRBV4-1 and TRBJ1-1, with D uncertain. As DNA, the CDR3 is TGCGCCAGCAGCCAGATGGGCACCCAGAACACTGAAGCTTTCTTT. Translated, it gives CASSQMGTQNTEAFF.